These T cell receptor beta chains were read from a single sample in a study of T cells in Graves' hyperthyroidism and ophthalmopathy. TCRdb re-derived calls from the multiplex PCR reads in MiXCR, one entry per CDR3 protein. The repertoire has under 600,000 distinct CDR3 sequences, roughly 16% of them found once; the top ten carry about 3.5%. Sequenced sample: blood. The receptor source for this set is a woman in her thirties or forties with Graves' ophthalmopathy. The CDR3 runs from the conserved cysteine through the conserved F or W. Each record gives: J gene, V gene, D gene, clone size, CDR3 DNA, CDR3 protein. A D gene is named only where the DNA matches it firmly. Not all rows give a size; the values are once, few, many and, for expanded clones, a class.

>TRBJ2-2|TRBV7-8|TRBD2|many
TGTGCCAGCAGCTTAGGAGTAGCGGGAACCACCGGGGAGCTGTTTTTT
CASSLGVAGTTGELFF
>TRBJ2-5|TRBV20-1|NA|NA
TGCAGTGCTAGGGCCCAGCGGGTCAGGGAGACCCAGTACTTC
CSARAQRVRETQYF
>TRBJ2-7|TRBV14|TRBD1|NA
TGTGCCAGCAGCCAATATGGACAGGGATCCTACGAGCAGTACTTC
CASSQYGQGSYEQYF
>TRBJ2-5|TRBV7-6|NA|many
TGTGCCAGCAGCTTAGATCGGCGGACCCAGTACTTC
CASSLDRRTQYF
>TRBJ2-7|TRBV5-1|NA|few
TGCGCCAGCAGCTTGGCAGGTAGGGTCCACGAGCAGTACTTC
CASSLAGRVHEQYF
>TRBJ1-2|TRBV19|NA|NA
TGTGCCAGTAGTATTGCGGGATCTAACTATGGCTACACCTTC
CASSIAGSNYGYTF
>TRBJ2-1|TRBV20-1|NA|NA
TGCAGTGCTAGATACGGGGTGAATGAGCAGTTCTTC
CSARYGVNEQFF
>TRBJ1-5|TRBV29-1|NA|few
TGCAGCGTCTGGGTTCAGCCCCAGCATTTT
CSVWVQPQHF
>TRBJ2-7|TRBV15|NA|few
TGTGCCACCAGCAGAGAACTCGGATTTTTCGAGCAGTACTTC
CATSRELGFFEQYF
>TRBJ2-5|TRBV2|NA|many
TGTGCCAGCAGTGGTAGTTCTGAGACCCAGTACTTC
CASSGSSETQYF
>TRBJ2-2|TRBV2|NA|many
TGTGCCAGCGGGAGATTAAACACCGGGGAGCTGTTTTTT
CASGRLNTGELFF
>TRBJ2-3|TRBV12-3/TRBV12-4|NA|NA
TGTGCCAGCAGTCCTCTCGATTCTACGCAGTATTTT
CASSPLDSTQYF
>TRBJ1-2|TRBV6-1|NA|NA
TGTGCCAGCAGATGGGACATGGAGAACTATGGCTACACCTTC
CASRWDMENYGYTF
>TRBJ2-1|TRBV7-8|TRBD2|NA
TGTGCCAGCAGCGCCCTTACTAGCGGGGTATACAATGAGCAGTTCTTC
CASSALTSGVYNEQFF
>TRBJ2-1|TRBV29-1|NA|once
TGCAGCGTTGAAGTCAATGAGCAGTTCTTC
CSVEVNEQFF
>TRBJ2-5|TRBV4-1|NA|many
TGCGCCAGCAGCCAATCGTGGGCAGGGGAGACCCAGTACTTC
CASSQSWAGETQYF
>TRBJ2-7|TRBV15|NA|many
TGTGCCACCAGCAGAGATCGGAGCAGATACGAGCAGTACTTC
CATSRDRSRYEQYF
>TRBJ1-2|TRBV6-1|NA|NA
TGTGCCAGCAGCGAAATTTACGGTCCGGTCTACTATGGCTACACCTTC
CASSEIYGPVYYGYTF
>TRBJ1-2|TRBV7-9|NA|few
TGTGCCAGCAGCGCAAAACCCTCGGACGTCTCTGGCTACACCTTC
CASSAKPSDVSGYTF